The next 19 T cell receptor beta chains were all read from a single sample in a study of blood T cell repertoires in COVID-19. Data came from immunoSEQ multiplex PCR; TCRdb stores just in-frame clones and leaves some out. Of some 260,000 clones in the sample, 85% to 95% were seen once. Material: PBMCs or T cells enriched from blood (not recorded which). These receptors originate from a woman aged 18-35 years who had recovered from COVID-19.

The table lists this clone with a few counts. The chain couples TRBV20-1 to TRBJ2-1, with 7 bases matching TRBD2. Germline V CDR1 and CDR2: DFQATT, SNEGSKA (reference sequence). The J segment lost 3 bases and the V segment lost 3 bases, leaving 5 bases of the junction unmatched. The length of the CDR3 is 14 residues. For the CDR3, the DNA is TGCAGTGCTAGTAATGGACTAGTCTACAATGAGCAGTTCTTC. This sequence encodes CSASNGLVYNEQFF.

The chain is built from TRBV6-6 and TRBJ1-5; D gene ambiguous. The CDR3 covers 11 residues. CDR1 is MNHNY, CDR2 SVGAGI, per germline (reference sequence). V shed 8 bases and J shed 5 bases, with 7 bases lying between them. The chain's CDR3 is CASGTYQPQHF. The CDR3 coding sequence is TGTGCCAGCGGCACCTATCAGCCCCAGCATTTT.

This clone has just one count. The chain joins TRBV4-1 to TRBJ2-7; 7 bases map to TRBD1. The CDR3 is 16 residues long. J gave up 3 bases and V 1 base, and 9 bases lay outside the gene matches. Germline lookup yields CDR1 MGHRA and CDR2 YSYEKL. CDR3 sequence (DNA): TGCGCCAGCAGCCAAGCAAAAGGTACAGGGGACTACGAGCAGTACTTC. Its translation: CASSQAKGTGDYEQYF.

The rearrangement uses TRBV6-4 and TRBJ2-2; D call uncertain. Germline CDR1 MRHNA, CDR2 SNTAGT. The ends were cut back, 1 base at V and 0 bases at J, with 6 bases in the middle. The CDR3 is 15 residues long. The CDR3 nucleotides read TGTGCCAGCAGTGACTTAGAAACGAACACCGGGGAGCTGTTTTTT. Protein product: CASSDLETNTGELFF.

This clone has more than one count but fewer than ten. V usage is TRBV5-1 and J usage is TRBJ2-7; D uncertain. Trimming removed 0 bases at V and 4 bases at J, with 11 bases between. The CDR3 extends over 14 amino acids. In germline, CDR1 is SGHRS, CDR2 YFSETQ. CDR3: CASSLGGVGYEQYF. In nucleotides, the CDR3 is TGCGCCAGCAGCTTGGGAGGCGTAGGTTACGAGCAGTACTTC.

J is TRBJ2-1 and V is TRBV19, with TRBD1 matching over 9 bases. Germline values: CDR1 LNHDA, CDR2 SQIVND (reference sequence). The V and J ends lost 1 base and 3 bases, in that order; junction bases with no gene match: 7. This CDR3 has 17 amino acids. The CDR3 coding sequence is TGTGCCAGTAGTATAGGGGCCCGACAGGGGGACTACAATGAGCAGTTCTTC. Amino acid sequence: CASSIGARQGDYNEQFF.

The chain employs TRBV19 and TRBJ1-1; possible D gene TRBD1, 6 bases. V lost 10 bases to trimming and J lost 1 base, with 16 bases between them. This CDR3 spans 14 amino acids. Germline-derived CDR1 and CDR2 are LNHDA and SQIVND (reference sequence). CDR3 in amino acids: CATSSTGPNTEAFF. CDR3 DNA sequence: TGTGCCACCTCATCCACAGGGCCGAACACTGAAGCTTTCTTT.

CDR3 bases: TGTGCCAGCAGCATCGGACTAGCGGAGGTCTACGAGCAGTACTTC. It yields the protein CASSIGLAEVYEQYF. The V call is TRBV11-2, the J call TRBJ2-7; TRBD2 matches 10 bases. The CDR3 has 15 amino acids. Germline CDR1 is SGHAT and CDR2 is FQNNGV. Losses at the gene ends were 5 bases for V and 3 bases for J; bases not matched to a gene: 7.

The CDR3 region has the DNA TGTGCCAGCAGTTACGGGGCCACCGGGGAGCTGTTTTTT. Translating it yields CASSYGATGELFF. The J gene is TRBJ2-2, the V gene TRBV6-2 or TRBV6-3, with D perhaps TRBD1 (5 bases). Looked up from germline, CDR1 is MNHEY and CDR2 is SVGEGT. V was pared by 2 bases and J by 4 bases, with 5 bases between. The CDR3 covers 13 residues.

This clone occurred once. The V gene is TRBV28, the J gene TRBJ2-7; 9 bases are a match to TRBD1. The CDR3 consists of 15 residues. V gave up 4 bases and J gave up 2 bases; unmatched junction bases: 6. The V gene's germline CDR1 is MDHEN and CDR2 SYDVKM. The CDR3 reads CASSSSGTGTYEQYF. The CDR3 coding sequence is TGTGCCAGCAGTTCCTCCGGGACAGGGACCTACGAGCAGTACTTC.

This clone was detected many times. J is TRBJ2-1 and V is TRBV6-4; D is perhaps TRBD1 (6 bases). Germline CDR1 and CDR2: MRHNA and SNTAGT. V dropped 2 bases and J dropped 5 bases, with 7 bases sitting between them. CDR3 length: 13 amino acids. For the CDR3, the DNA is TGTGCCAGCAGTGACCGGGACAACAATGAGCAGTTCTTC. This sequence encodes CASSDRDNNEQFF.

The chain employs TRBV2 and TRBJ2-7; D not certain. V was clipped by 4 bases and J by 5 bases, with 15 bases between them. This CDR3 comprises 14 residues. Germline CDR1 is SNHLY and CDR2 is FYNNEI. The CDR3 bases are TGTGCCAGCAGTGGGAGAAGGCTGGCCGACGAGCAGTACTTC. The encoded protein is CASSGRRLADEQYF.

The chain links TRBV3-1 (or the pseudogene TRBV3-2) to TRBJ1-5; D gene unclear. Germline assignment: CDR1 LGHDT and CDR2 YNNKEL (reference sequence). Trimming pared 0 bases from V and 6 bases from J, leaving 12 bases between. This CDR3 is 15 amino acids long. The CDR3 region has the DNA TGTGCCAGCAGCCAAGATCGCGTGGGAGGTCAGCCCCAGCATTTT. This encodes CASSQDRVGGQPQHF.

V is TRBV5-8 and J is TRBJ2-3; a possible D gene is TRBD2 (6 bases). CDR1 SGHTS and CDR2 YDEGEE come from the germline V gene. V lost 2 bases to trimming and J lost 4 bases, with 11 bases between them. The length of the CDR3 is 14 residues. CDR3 region: CASSFGGSSDTQYF. The CDR3 DNA is TGTGCCAGCAGCTTCGGAGGGTCCTCAGATACGCAGTATTTT.

J is TRBJ1-1 and V is TRBV5-1, with unresolved D. Trimming took 1 base from V and 1 from J, leaving 5 bases between them. Germline CDR1 is SGHRS and CDR2 is YFSETQ. CDR3 length equals 13 residues. This chain's CDR3 is CASSLNRNTEAFF. The CDR3 coding sequence is TGCGCCAGCAGCTTGAACAGGAACACTGAAGCTTTCTTT.

This chain connects TRBV28 to TRBJ2-5, with 7 positions matching TRBD2. The germline V gene has CDR1 MDHEN and CDR2 SYDVKM. V was pared by 5 bases and J by 5 bases, with 8 bases of the junction left unmatched. The CDR3 contains 14 residues. The CDR3: CASSRRGGGETQYF. DNA for the CDR3: TGTGCCAGCAGTCGCCGTGGGGGAGGGGAGACCCAGTACTTC.

This clone has a handful of counts. The chain employs TRBV10-1 and TRBJ2-1; possibly TRBD2 for D (6 bases). Trimming removed 5 bases from V and 10 bases from J, with 12 bases in between. CDR1 is WNHNN, CDR2 SYGVQD, per germline (reference sequence). The CDR3 loop spans 12 amino acids. CDR3 amino acids: CASSQSSGEQFF. Here the CDR3 DNA reads TGCGCCAGCAGTCAGAGTAGCGGAGAGCAGTTCTTC.

The rearrangement links TRBV24-1 to TRBJ2-1, with 9 positions matching TRBD2. There are 14 residues in the CDR3. V dropped 12 bases and J dropped 5; count of bases not matched to a gene: 10. Germline V gives CDR1 KGHDR, CDR2 SFDVKD. The CDR3 reads CASGGLASDNEQFF. For the CDR3, the DNA is TGTGCCTCGGGGGGACTAGCATCTGACAATGAGCAGTTCTTC.

This clone was detected once. The V call is TRBV5-1, the J call TRBJ1-1, with D uncertain. The germline CDR1 and CDR2 sequences are SGHRS and YFSETQ. The CDR3 runs 14 residues. V lost 3 bases and J lost 1, with 10 bases in between. CDR3 DNA: TGCGCCAGCAGCTCCCTCGTACAGAACACTGAAGCTTTCTTT. Protein: CASSSLVQNTEAFF. Full variable domain (missing parts from reference TRBV5-1 and TRBJ1-1): KAGVTQTPRYLIKTRGQQVTLSCSPISGHRSVSWYQQTPGQGLQFLFEYFSETQRNKGNFPGRFSGRQFSNSRSEMNVSTLELGDSALYLCASSSLVQNTEAFFGQGTRLTVV.